The 9 T cell receptor beta chains in this list originate from one sample, sequenced in a study of CD4 T cell repertoires in COVID-19. The repertoire was sequenced with immunoSEQ multiplex PCR; TCRdb's copy has only in-frame clones and lacks some. The repertoire holds approximately 8,700 clones, with about 85% as singletons. Sequencing was done directly on freshly isolated, uncultured memory T cells. Sample: effector memory CD4+ T cells from blood, taken before the COVID-19 pandemic. The receptor source for this set is a human donor who had COVID-19.

This chain links TRBV4-1 with TRBJ2-1; TRBD2 agrees at 11 bases. Per the germline V gene, CDR1 is MGHRA and CDR2 is YSYEKL. The CDR3 extends over 19 amino acids. Trimming removed 6 bases from V and 1 base from J; junction bases left unmatched: 14. CDR3 bases: TGCGCCAGCAGTCCCCTCCCGGGACTAGCGGTTCCGTCCTACAATGAGCAGTTCTTC. Translation: CASSPLPGLAVPSYNEQFF.

V gene TRBV27 combines with J gene TRBJ2-1; 7 bases map to TRBD2. This CDR3 has 21 amino acids. The junction had 28 bases not matched to a gene; V was cut back by 5 bases and J by 6 bases. Germline V gene data show CDR1 as MNHEY and CDR2 as SMNVEV (reference sequence). CDR3 residues: CASSPYPPGEGLRGRGNEQFF. The CDR3 DNA reads TGTGCCAGCAGTCCGTACCCTCCCGGGGAGGGCCTGCGGGGACGGGGCAATGAGCAGTTCTTC.

This clone was seen only once. The chain couples TRBV5-1 to TRBJ1-6; D possibly corresponds to TRBD1 (6 bases). The CDR3 has 15 residues. V shed 3 bases and J shed 5 bases, with 12 bases lying between them. Germline CDR1 reads SGHRS; CDR2 reads YFSETQ. In DNA, the CDR3 is TGCGCCAGCAGCTCACGGGGGGCCGATAATTCACCCCTCCACTTT. Encoded protein: CASSSRGADNSPLHF.

This clone has a single count. The gene calls are TRBV5-1 and TRBJ2-7, with a tentative D call TRBD2 (5 bases). CDR1 is SGHRS, CDR2 YFSETQ, per germline. CDR3 length: 11 residues. V was cut by 4 bases and J by 7 bases, with 9 bases left in between. The CDR3 reads CASSATGEQYF. The CDR3 bases are TGCGCCAGCAGCGCGACGGGGGAGCAGTACTTC.

The CDR3 DNA follows: TGTGCCAGCAGCCATGGACTAGCGGGCTTGGAGGGCTACAATGAGCAGTTCTTC. Amino acids: CASSHGLAGLEGYNEQFF. This sequence joins TRBV7-9 and TRBJ2-1, with 11 nucleotides matching TRBD2. CDR1 is SEHNR and CDR2 is FQNEAQ in the germline V gene (reference sequence). The CDR3 has 18 residues. V dropped 5 bases and J dropped 3; count of bases not matched to a gene: 12.

Only one count was recorded for this clone. The chain is built from TRBV27 and TRBJ1-2, with D possibly matching TRBD1 (5 bases). Germline lookup yields CDR1 MNHEY and CDR2 SMNVEV (reference sequence). V was pared by 4 bases and J by 5 bases, with 14 bases between. CDR3 size: 14 residues. The CDR3 bases are TGTGCCAGCAGTTCCCCCGGGGGTCGGTATGGCTACACCTTC. Protein product: CASSSPGGRYGYTF.

The rearrangement joins TRBV19 to TRBJ2-7; possible D gene TRBD2, 5 bases. Germline V gene sequence: CDR1 LNHDA, CDR2 SQIVND (reference sequence). With 3 bases removed from V and 6 bases from J, the gap between germline ends came to 9 bases. The CDR3 contains 12 residues. The CDR3 is CASSMGSVEQYF. In DNA form, the CDR3 reads TGTGCCAGTAGTATGGGGAGTGTCGAGCAGTACTTC.

The gene calls are TRBV29-1 and TRBJ1-5, with D perhaps TRBD1 (5 bases). Germline V gene sequence: CDR1 SQVTM, CDR2 ANQGSEA. This CDR3 comprises 13 residues. The V and J ends lost 4 bases and 3 bases respectively, with 10 bases between them. CDR3 DNA: TGCAGCGTTGTCTCGGGGGTCAATCAGCCCCAGCATTTT. The encoded protein is CSVVSGVNQPQHF.

Here the CDR3 reads CASIGTGTNYGYTF. DNA for the CDR3: TGTGCCAGTATCGGGACAGGGACTAACTATGGCTACACCTTC. This chain connects TRBV19 to TRBJ1-2, with 9 nucleotides matching TRBD1. Germline V gene data show CDR1 as LNHDA and CDR2 as SQIVND (reference sequence). CDR3 length: 14 residues. V was pared by 7 bases and J by 0 bases, with 3 bases of the junction left unmatched. Combining the CDR3 with reference TRBV19 and TRBJ1-2 gives the whole variable domain DGGITQSPKYLFRKEGQNVTLSCEQNLNHDAMYWYRQDPGQGLRLIYYSQIVNDFQKGDIAEGYSVSREKKESFPLTVTSAQKNPTAFYLCASIGTGTNYGYTFGSGTRLTVV.